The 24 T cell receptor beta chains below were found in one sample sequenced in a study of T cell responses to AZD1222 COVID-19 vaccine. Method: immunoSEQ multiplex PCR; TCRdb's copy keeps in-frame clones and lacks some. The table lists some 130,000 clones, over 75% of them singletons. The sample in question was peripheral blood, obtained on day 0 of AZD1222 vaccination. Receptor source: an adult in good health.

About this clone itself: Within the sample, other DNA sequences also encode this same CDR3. In DNA, the CDR3 is TGCGCCAGCAGCCCGGGGACAGGGTCCAATCAGCCCCAGCATTTT. It encodes CASSPGTGSNQPQHF. The V call is TRBV5-1, the J call TRBJ1-5, with 9 bases aligning to TRBD1. J lost 3 bases, V lost 4 bases, and 5 bases had no gene match. This CDR3 has 15 residues. Germline V CDR1 and CDR2: SGHRS, YFSETQ.

The CDR3 nucleotides read TGTGCCAGCAGCCCCTCGGGACCCCTTTACGAGCAGTACTTC. It yields the protein CASSPSGPLYEQYF. This sequence joins TRBV13 and TRBJ2-7, with D perhaps given as TRBD1 or TRBD2 (5 bases each). The V gene's germline CDR1 is PRHDT and CDR2 FYEKMQ (reference sequence). This CDR3 contains 14 residues. V lost 5 bases, J lost 4 bases, and 15 bases lay in between.

The CDR3 DNA sequence: TGTGCCAGCAGCTTGTACGGCAACACCGGGGAGCTGTTTTTT. Its protein is CASSLYGNTGELFF. The J gene is TRBJ2-2, the V gene TRBV5-6, with no clear D. The V gene lost 1 base and the J gene lost 2 bases, with 6 bases spanning the gap. There are 14 residues in the CDR3. Looked up from germline, CDR1 is SGHDT and CDR2 is YYEEEE.

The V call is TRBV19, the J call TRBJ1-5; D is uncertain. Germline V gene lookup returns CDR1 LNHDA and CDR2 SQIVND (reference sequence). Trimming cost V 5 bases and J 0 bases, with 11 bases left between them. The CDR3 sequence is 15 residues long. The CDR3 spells CASSVRASSNQPQHF. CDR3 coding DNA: TGTGCCAGTAGTGTCCGGGCGAGTAGCAATCAGCCCCAGCATTTT.

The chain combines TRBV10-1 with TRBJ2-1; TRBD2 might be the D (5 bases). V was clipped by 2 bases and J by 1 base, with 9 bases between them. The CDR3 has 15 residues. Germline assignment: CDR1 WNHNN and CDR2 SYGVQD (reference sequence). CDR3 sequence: CASSEDLASYNEQFF. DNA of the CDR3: TGCGCCAGCAGTGAGGACCTAGCTTCCTACAATGAGCAGTTCTTC.

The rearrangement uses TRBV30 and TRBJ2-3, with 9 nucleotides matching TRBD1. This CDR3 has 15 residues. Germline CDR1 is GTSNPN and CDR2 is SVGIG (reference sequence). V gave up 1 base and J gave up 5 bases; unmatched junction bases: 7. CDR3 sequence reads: CAWSEGDRDGDTQYF. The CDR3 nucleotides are TGTGCCTGGAGTGAGGGGGACAGGGATGGAGATACGCAGTATTTT.

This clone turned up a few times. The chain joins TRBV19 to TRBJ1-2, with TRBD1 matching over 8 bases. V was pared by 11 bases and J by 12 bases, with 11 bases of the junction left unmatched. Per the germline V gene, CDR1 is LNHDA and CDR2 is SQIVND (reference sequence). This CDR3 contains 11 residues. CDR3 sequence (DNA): TGTGCCGTAGGGACAGGAGGCTTTAACACCTTC. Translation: CAVGTGGFNTF.

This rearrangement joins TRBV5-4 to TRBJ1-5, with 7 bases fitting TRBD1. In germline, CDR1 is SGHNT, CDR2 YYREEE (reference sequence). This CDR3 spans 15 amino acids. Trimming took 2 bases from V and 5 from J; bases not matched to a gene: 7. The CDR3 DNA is TGTGCCAGCAGCTTAGTACAGGGGATCGATCAGCCCCAGCATTTT. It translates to CASSLVQGIDQPQHF.

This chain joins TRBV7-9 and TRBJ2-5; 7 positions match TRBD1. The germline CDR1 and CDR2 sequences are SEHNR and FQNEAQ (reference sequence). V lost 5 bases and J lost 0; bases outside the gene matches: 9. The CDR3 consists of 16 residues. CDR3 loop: CASSPGTVRYQETQYF. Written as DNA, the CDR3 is TGTGCCAGCAGCCCCGGGACAGTTAGGTACCAAGAGACCCAGTACTTC.

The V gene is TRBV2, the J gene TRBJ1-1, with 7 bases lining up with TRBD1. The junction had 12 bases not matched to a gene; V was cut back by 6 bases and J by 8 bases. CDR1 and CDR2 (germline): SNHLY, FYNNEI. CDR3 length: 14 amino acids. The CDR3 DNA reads TGTGCCAGCAGATACCCGGGACAGCAAACCGAAGCTTTCTTT. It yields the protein CASRYPGQQTEAFF.

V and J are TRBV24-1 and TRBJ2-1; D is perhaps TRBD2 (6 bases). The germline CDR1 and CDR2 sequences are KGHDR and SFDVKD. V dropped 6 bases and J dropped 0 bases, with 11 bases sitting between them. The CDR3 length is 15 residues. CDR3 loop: CATSMPGSSYNEQFF. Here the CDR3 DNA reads TGTGCCACCAGTATGCCCGGGAGCTCCTACAATGAGCAGTTCTTC.

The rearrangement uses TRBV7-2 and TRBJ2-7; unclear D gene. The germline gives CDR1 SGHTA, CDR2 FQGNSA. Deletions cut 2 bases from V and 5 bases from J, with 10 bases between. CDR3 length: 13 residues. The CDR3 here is CASSLTSRNEQYF. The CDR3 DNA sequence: TGTGCCAGCAGCTTAACCTCTCGGAACGAGCAGTACTTC.

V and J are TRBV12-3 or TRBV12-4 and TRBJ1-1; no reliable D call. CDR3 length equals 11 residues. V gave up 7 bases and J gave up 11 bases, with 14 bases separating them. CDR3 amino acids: CASITTGGAFF. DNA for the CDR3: TGTGCCAGCATTACCACCGGAGGGGCTTTCTTT.

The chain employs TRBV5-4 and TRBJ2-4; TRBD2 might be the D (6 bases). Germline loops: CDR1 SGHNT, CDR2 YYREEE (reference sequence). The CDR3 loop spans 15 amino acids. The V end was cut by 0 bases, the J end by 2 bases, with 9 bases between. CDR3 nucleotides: TGTGCCAGCAGCTTGGCGGAGGGCCCCAAAAACATTCAGTACTTC. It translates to CASSLAEGPKNIQYF.

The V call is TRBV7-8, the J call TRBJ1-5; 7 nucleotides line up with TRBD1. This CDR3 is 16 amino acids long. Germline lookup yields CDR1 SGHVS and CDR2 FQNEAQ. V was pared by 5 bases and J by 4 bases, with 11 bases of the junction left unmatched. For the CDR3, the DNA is TGTGCCAGCAGCCGAGACAGGGATTCGGTGAATCAGCCCCAGCATTTT. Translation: CASSRDRDSVNQPQHF.

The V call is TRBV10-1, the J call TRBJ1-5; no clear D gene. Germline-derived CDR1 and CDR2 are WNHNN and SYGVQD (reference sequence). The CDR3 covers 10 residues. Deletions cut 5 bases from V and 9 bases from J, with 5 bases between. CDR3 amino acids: CASSLGPQHF. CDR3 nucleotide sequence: TGCGCCAGCAGTCTAGGGCCCCAGCATTTT.

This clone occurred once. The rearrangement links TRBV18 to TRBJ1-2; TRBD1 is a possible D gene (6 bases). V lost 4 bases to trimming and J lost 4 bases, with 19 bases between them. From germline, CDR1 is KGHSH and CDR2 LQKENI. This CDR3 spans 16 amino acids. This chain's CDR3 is CASSLGQPNLLYGYTF. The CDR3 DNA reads TGTGCCAGCTCACTAGGACAGCCAAATCTTCTCTATGGCTACACCTTC.

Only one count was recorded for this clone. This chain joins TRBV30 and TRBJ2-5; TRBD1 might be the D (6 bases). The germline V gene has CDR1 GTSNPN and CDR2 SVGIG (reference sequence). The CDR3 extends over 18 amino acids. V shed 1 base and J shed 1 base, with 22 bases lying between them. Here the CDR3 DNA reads TGTGCCTGGAGTGGGGGCAGGGGACGGAGGACACTCCAAGAGACCCAGTACTTC. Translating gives CAWSGGRGRRTLQETQYF.

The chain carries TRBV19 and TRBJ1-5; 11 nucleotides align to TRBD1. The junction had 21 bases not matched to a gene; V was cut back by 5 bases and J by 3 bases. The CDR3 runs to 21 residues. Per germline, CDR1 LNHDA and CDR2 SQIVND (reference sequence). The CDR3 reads CASSSALRDRGAWGFNQPQHF. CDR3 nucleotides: TGTGCCAGTAGTTCTGCACTCCGGGACAGGGGGGCTTGGGGCTTCAATCAGCCCCAGCATTTT.

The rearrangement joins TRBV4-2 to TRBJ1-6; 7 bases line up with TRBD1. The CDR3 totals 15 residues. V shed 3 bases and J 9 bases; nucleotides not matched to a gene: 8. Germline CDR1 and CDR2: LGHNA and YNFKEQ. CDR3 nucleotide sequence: TGTGCCAGCAGCCAGCGGGCAGGGGGAATTTCACCCCTCCACTTT. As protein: CASSQRAGGISPLHF.

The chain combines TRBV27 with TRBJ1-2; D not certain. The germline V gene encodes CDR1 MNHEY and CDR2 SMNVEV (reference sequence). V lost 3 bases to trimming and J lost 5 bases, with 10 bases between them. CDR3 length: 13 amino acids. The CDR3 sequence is CASSFGRTYGYTF. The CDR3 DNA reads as TGTGCCAGCAGTTTCGGCCGGACGTATGGCTACACCTTC.

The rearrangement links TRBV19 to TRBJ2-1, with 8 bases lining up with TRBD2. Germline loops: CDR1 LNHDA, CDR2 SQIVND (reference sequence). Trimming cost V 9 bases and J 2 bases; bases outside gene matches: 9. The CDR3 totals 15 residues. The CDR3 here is CASTSTSVTYNEQFF. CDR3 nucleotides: TGTGCCAGCACCTCGACTAGCGTGACCTACAATGAGCAGTTCTTC.

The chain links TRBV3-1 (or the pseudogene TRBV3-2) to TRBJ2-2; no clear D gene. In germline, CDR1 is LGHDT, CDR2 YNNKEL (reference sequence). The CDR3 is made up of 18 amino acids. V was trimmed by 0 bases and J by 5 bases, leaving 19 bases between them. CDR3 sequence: CASSQEGGELYLTGELFF. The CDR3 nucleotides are TGTGCCAGCAGCCAAGAAGGCGGAGAACTTTATTTAACCGGGGAGCTGTTTTTT.

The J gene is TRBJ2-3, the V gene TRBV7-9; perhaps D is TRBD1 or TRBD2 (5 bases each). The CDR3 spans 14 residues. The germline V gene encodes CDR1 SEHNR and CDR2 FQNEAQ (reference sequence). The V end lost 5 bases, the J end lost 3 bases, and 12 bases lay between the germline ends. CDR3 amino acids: CASSPPRETDTQYF. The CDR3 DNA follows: TGTGCCAGCAGCCCCCCCAGGGAGACAGATACGCAGTATTTT.